This TCR beta chain was obtained from a study of Tregs in tolerant kidney transplant recipients. The CDR3 covers 18 residues. Looked up from germline, CDR1 is SEHNR and CDR2 is FQNEAQ (reference sequence). Trimming took 5 bases from V and 4 from J; bases not matched to a gene: 12. TCRdb's table, derived via immunoSEQ multiplex PCR, lists solely in-frame clones and lacks some. The sample consists of some 66,000 clones, just under 95% of them appearing once. The chain carries TRBV7-9 and TRBJ2-1, with 12 positions matching TRBD2. The sample consisted of CD8+ T cells from blood, taken before the transplant. The origin of this receptor is a human donor who received a combined kidney and bone marrow transplant. CDR3 in DNA: TGTGCCAGCAGCGAAGGCCCCTCGACTAGCGGGAGTTACAATGAGCAGTTCTTC. Its protein product is CASSEGPSTSGSYNEQFF. Full variable domain (remainder filled in from reference TRBV7-9 and TRBJ2-1): DTGVSQNPRHKITKRGQNVTFRCDPISEHNRLYWYRQTLGQGPEFLTYFQNEAQLEKSRLLSDRFSAERPKGSFSTLEIQRTEQGDSAMYLCASSEGPSTSGSYNEQFFGPGTRLTVL.